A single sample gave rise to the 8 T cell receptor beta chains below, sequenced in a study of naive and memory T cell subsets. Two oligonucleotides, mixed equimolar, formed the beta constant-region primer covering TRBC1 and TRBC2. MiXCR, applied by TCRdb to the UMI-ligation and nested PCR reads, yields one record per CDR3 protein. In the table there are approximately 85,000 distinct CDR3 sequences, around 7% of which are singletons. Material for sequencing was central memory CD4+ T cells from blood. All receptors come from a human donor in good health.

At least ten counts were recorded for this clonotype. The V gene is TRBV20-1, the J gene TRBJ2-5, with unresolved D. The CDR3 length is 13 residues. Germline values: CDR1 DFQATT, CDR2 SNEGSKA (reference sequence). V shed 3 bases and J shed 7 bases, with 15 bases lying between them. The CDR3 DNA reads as TGCAGTGCTAGTGTTATGGATTCGGGGACCCAGTACTTC. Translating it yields CSASVMDSGTQYF.

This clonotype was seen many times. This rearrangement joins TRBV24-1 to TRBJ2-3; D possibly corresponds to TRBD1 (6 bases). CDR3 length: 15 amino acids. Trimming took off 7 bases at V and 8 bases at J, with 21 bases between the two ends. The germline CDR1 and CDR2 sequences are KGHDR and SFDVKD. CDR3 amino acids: CATRSSGTRAGTQYF. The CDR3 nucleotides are TGTGCCACCAGGTCATCCGGGACAAGGGCTGGTACGCAGTATTTT.

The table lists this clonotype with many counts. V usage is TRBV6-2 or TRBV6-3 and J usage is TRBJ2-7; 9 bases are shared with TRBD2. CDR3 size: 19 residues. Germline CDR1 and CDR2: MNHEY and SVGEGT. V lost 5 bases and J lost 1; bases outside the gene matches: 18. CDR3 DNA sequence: TGTGCCAGCAGTCGGTTTATCGGAGCGGGGGGCCGGATATCCTACGAGCAGTACTTC. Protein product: CASSRFIGAGGRISYEQYF.

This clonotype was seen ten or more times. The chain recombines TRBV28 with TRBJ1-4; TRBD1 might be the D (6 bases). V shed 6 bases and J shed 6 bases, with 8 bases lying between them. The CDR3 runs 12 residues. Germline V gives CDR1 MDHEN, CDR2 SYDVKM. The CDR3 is CASRGAHEKLFF. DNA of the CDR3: TGTGCCAGCAGGGGGGCCCATGAAAAACTGTTTTTT.

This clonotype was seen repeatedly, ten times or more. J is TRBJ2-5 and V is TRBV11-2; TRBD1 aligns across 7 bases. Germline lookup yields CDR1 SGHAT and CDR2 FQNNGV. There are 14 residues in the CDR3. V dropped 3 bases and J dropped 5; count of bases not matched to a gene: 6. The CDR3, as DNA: TGTGCCAGCAGCTTTGCGACAGGGCGCGAGACCCAGTACTTC. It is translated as CASSFATGRETQYF.

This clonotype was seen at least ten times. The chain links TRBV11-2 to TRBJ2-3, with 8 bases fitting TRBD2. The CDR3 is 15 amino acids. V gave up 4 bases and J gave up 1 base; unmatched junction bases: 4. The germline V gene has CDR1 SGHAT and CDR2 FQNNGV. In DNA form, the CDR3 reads TGTGCCAGCAGCTATCTAGCGGGCCGCACAGATACGCAGTATTTT. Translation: CASSYLAGRTDTQYF.

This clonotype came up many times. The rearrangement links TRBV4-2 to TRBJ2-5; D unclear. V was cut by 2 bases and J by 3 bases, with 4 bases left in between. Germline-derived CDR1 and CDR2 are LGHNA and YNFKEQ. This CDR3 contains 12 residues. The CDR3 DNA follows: TGTGCCAGCAGCCAAACTAAAGAGACCCAGTACTTC. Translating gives CASSQTKETQYF.

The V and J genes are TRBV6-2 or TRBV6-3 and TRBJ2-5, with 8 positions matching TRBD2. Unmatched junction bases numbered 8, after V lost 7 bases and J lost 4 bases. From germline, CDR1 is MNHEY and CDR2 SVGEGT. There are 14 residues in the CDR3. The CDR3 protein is CASIPAGVRETQYF. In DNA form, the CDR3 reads TGTGCCAGCATACCAGCGGGAGTTCGAGAGACCCAGTACTTC.